The following is a T cell receptor (beta chain) sequence with its context. From germline, CDR1 is MDHEN and CDR2 SYDVKM. This CDR3 is built from 14 residues. V was trimmed by 5 bases and J by 7 bases, leaving 15 bases between them. In the authors' methods: Cell counts per sample came from amplifying reference gene primers. Profiled with immunoSEQ multiplex PCR; TCRdb holds only in-frame clones, not every one. The V and J calls and the clone size are those of that table, but D and trimming were determined from the DNA. The data hold around 140,000 clones, with approximately 88% observed a single time. The data derive from a study of blood T cell repertoires in COVID-19. About the study: Acute and convalescent COVID-19 samples came from the United States, Italy and Spain. Nucleic acid was either cDNA or gDNA, and it came from T cells, B-cell-depleted T cells, or PBMCs.

The specimen sequenced was peripheral blood. The clonotype originates from a man between 60 and 70 years old with active or convalescent COVID-19. The chain is built from TRBV28 and TRBJ2-1; D perhaps matches TRBD1 (7 bases). This CDR3 reads CASSTLQGRNEQFF. CDR3 nucleotide sequence: TGTGCCAGCAGTACCCTACAGGGGAGGAATGAGCAGTTCTTC.